This T cell receptor (beta chain) stems from a study of T cell changes during pregnancy in multiple sclerosis. The CDR3 is 13 residues long. Germline assignment: CDR1 MGHDK and CDR2 SYGVNS. Trimming took 2 bases from V and 7 from J, leaving 9 bases between them. Some clones are missing from TCRdb's copy, which holds only in-frame ones; the method was immunoSEQ multiplex PCR. The sample shows 50,000 to 60,000 clones, around nine tenths of them seen only once. This TCR was recovered from a female donor in good health, enrolled as a control in a pregnancy study. The chain joins TRBV25-1 to TRBJ1-5; D remains ambiguous. Source: peripheral blood, taken in the first trimester of pregnancy. Here the CDR3 DNA reads TGTGCCAGCAGTGAACCACGTGGCCAGCCCCAGCATTTT. Translated, it gives CASSEPRGQPQHF.